The source of this T cell receptor (beta chain) is a study of blood T cell repertoires in COVID-19. Profiled with immunoSEQ multiplex PCR; TCRdb holds only in-frame clones, not every one. The sample has 340,000 or so clones, about four fifths seen once. This CDR3 has 11 residues. Germline V gene sequence: CDR1 MDHEN, CDR2 SYDVKM. Deletions cut 6 bases from V and 7 bases from J, with 6 bases between. The sequencing input was peripheral blood. This receptor was taken from a man between 25 and 39 years old with active or convalescent COVID-19. The chain joins TRBV28 to TRBJ1-4, with D unresolved. The CDR3: CASRYIEKLFF. The CDR3 coding sequence is TGTGCCAGCAGATACATTGAAAAACTGTTTTTT.